This record looks at one T cell receptor beta chain sequence and its context. The target antigen is unknown. From germline, CDR1 is DFQATT and CDR2 SNEGSKA (reference sequence). This CDR3 comprises 19 residues. V shed 4 bases and J shed 3 bases, with 31 bases lying between them. This sample is part of a study of T cell repertoires in cytomegalovirus infection. Whole-study context: The public TCR beta signatures pointed to both CMV infection and matching HLA type.

TCRdb redid the calling of the reads with MiXCR, one entry per CDR3 protein. The sample lists 640,000 or so distinct CDR3 sequences, around 30% seen once, with roughly 18% in the top ten. The study's findings and limits: Cumulative public TCR beta family frequency identified CMV carriers with the relevant HLA. Dominating the ex vivo response were HLA-C-restricted CMV-specific TCR beta clonotypes.

The genes are TRBV20-1 and TRBJ2-7, with D perhaps being TRBD1 or TRBD2 (5 bases each). This receptor was taken from a human donor in good health (CMV status not recorded). Some clones in this sample may be carry-over from other donors' samples. The sample here was cultured PBMCs, taken from culture after CMV antigen stimulation. CDR3 in amino acids: CSAMLEGPHQAVLRYEQYF. As DNA, the CDR3 is TGCAGTGCTATGCTCGAGGGACCCCACCAAGCGGTGCTCCGCTACGAGCAGTACTTC.